The present T cell receptor beta chain was sequenced within a study of T cells after yellow fever vaccination. Study at large: With SMART-Seq v4 Ultra Low Input, the fractions containing low cell numbers were prepared. Notes on the study in general: After the booster, about 95% of CD4 and 88% of CD8 primary-response clones were re-detected. Compared with primary, the secondary response was weaker and peaked at day 5, not 15.

This clonotype was observed a handful of times. Its antigen is not identified. The authors made TCR cDNA by 5'RACE template switching, adding a universal primer site and UMIs. MiXCR was run by TCRdb on the 5' RACE reads, yielding one entry per CDR3 protein. The table includes over 300,000 distinct CDR3 sequences, about 4% detected once. This clonotype was sampled from a young man who received the YFV17D yellow fever vaccine. This material consisted of PBMCs, taken 5 days after the yellow fever booster vaccination.

The CDR3 is CASSQEGQRVAGYNEQFF. CDR3 nucleotide sequence: TGTGCCAGCAGCCAAGAAGGCCAAAGGGTAGCGGGGTACAATGAGCAGTTCTTC. This chain uses TRBV4-2 with TRBJ2-1, with TRBD2 matching 8 bases. V was clipped by 0 bases and J by 4 bases; unmatched bases: 11. Per the germline V gene, CDR1 is LGHNA and CDR2 is YNFKEQ. This CDR3 comprises 18 residues.